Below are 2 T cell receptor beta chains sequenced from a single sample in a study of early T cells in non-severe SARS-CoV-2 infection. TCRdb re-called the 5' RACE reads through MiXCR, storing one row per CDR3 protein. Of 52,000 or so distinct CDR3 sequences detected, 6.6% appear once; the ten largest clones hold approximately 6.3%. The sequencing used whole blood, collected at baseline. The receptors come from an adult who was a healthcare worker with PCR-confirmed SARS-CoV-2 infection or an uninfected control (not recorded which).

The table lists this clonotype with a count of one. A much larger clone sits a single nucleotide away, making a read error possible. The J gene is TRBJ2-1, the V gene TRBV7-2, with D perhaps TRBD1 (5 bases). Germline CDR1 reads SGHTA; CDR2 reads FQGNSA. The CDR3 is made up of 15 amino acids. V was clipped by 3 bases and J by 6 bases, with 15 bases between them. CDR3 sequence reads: CASSFLLDQGNEQFF. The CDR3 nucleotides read TGTGCCAGCAGCTTCCTTCTAGATCAGGGCAATGAGCAGTTCTTC. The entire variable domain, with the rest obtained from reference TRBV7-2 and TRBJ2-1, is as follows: GAGVSQSPSNKVTEKGKDVELRCDPISGHTALYWYRQSLGQGLEFLIYFQGNSAPDKSGLPSDRFSAERTGGSVSTLTIQRTQQEDSAVYLCASSFLLDQGNEQFFGPGTRLTVL.

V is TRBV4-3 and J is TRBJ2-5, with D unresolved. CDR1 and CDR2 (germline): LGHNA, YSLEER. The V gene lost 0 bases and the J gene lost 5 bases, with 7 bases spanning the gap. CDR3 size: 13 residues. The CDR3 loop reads CASSQDDYETQYF. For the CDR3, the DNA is TGCGCCAGCAGCCAAGATGATTATGAGACCCAGTACTTC.